This T cell receptor beta chain comes out of a study of shared clonotypes between healthy human individuals. Clones were sequenced by immunoSEQ multiplex PCR, and TCRdb holds only the in-frame ones, with some missing. The sample carries 2 million to 2.5 million clones, 80% to 95% recorded once. The CDR3 consists of 15 residues. V gave up 2 bases and J gave up 8 bases, with 16 bases separating them. Germline V gene lookup returns CDR1 KGHSH and CDR2 LQKENI. The chain carries TRBV18 and TRBJ2-1; TRBD2 might be the D (5 bases). The receptor was derived from a man aged 18-30 years in good health. Some clones in this sample may be carry-over from other donors' samples. Sequenced: naive CD4+ T cells from PBMCs. Specified subset: CD45RA+ positively selected. CDR3 nucleotides: TGTGCCAGCTCACCAACCGGGCTAGTTAGCGATGAGCAGTTCTTC. Amino acids: CASSPTGLVSDEQFF.